The present TCR beta chain was sequenced within a study of lymphopenia after photon versus proton radiotherapy. Regarding the study as a whole: In patients who died, overall survival fell as post-nadir TCR diversity dropped more. Proton therapy kept repertoires fairly stable, unlike photons, which gained effector/memory cells. Survival link was tested only in deceased patients; proton benefit remains a possibility. Oligoclonal CD8+ Temra expansion after nadir drove photon patients' diversity drop.

Assay: immunoSEQ multiplex PCR; the TCRdb copy retains only in-frame clones and omits some. Here the sample spans around 66,000 clones, 70% to 90% being singletons. Germline V gene sequence: CDR1 SGDLS, CDR2 YYNGEE. The CDR3 runs 15 residues. Trimming removed 3 bases from V and 0 bases from J, with 10 bases in between. Only a few counts were recorded for this clone. What it binds is unknown. The specimen was peripheral blood, collected from a patient treated with photon-based radiotherapy. J is TRBJ1-5 and V is TRBV9, with unresolved D. The receptor was derived from a man between 35 and 55 years old with gastric cancer. The CDR3 region is CASSEDGYSNQPQHF. The CDR3 bases are TGTGCCAGCAGCGAGGACGGATATAGCAATCAGCCCCAGCATTTT.